This T cell receptor beta chain derives from a study of spatial heterogeneity in lung cancer. Study as a whole: More than eight raw reads, on average, carried each unique TCR and UMI combination. Study-level results: Resection blood, more than follow-up blood, showed ubiquitous expanded tumor TCRs.

TCRdb passed the 5' RACE reads through MiXCR, listing each CDR3 protein once. The table lists about 40,000 distinct CDR3 sequences, around 5.2% of them singletons. Time point of the sample: sample taken at primary tumor resection. Samples were donated by 72 untreated early-stage non-small cell lung cancer patients. Whole RNA obtained from tumor, nontumor lung or frozen PBMC underwent sequencing without sorting. The junction had 1 base not matched to a gene; V was cut back by 1 base and J by 1 base. Germline-derived CDR1 and CDR2 are MGHDK and SYGVNS. The CDR3 length is 15 residues. About this clonotype itself: What it recognizes is unknown. A read error may explain this, as a much larger clone is one base away.

The sequence came from a female donor with early-stage non-small cell lung cancer. The sequences come from PBMCs, collected at surgery. This sequence joins TRBV25-1 and TRBJ2-3; 8 positions match TRBD2. CDR3 protein: CASSESAGGTDTQYF. The CDR3 DNA reads as TGTGCCAGCAGTGAATCAGCGGGGGGCACAGATACGCAGTATTTT.